This TCR beta chain emerged from a study of technical replicates of blood from a few donors. Germline V gene lookup returns CDR1 MDHEN and CDR2 SYDVKM. The CDR3 has 20 amino acids. V gave up 4 bases and J gave up 1 base; unmatched junction bases: 13. Here immunoSEQ multiplex PCR was the method, and the copy in TCRdb shows in-frame clones only, minus some. The sample includes around 70,000 clones, 85% to 95% seen only once; the top ten take under 0.5%. This clonotype was sampled from a human donor in good health. The genes are TRBV28 and TRBJ2-6, with 10 nucleotides matching TRBD1. Sequencing used T cells isolated from PBMCs. In DNA form, the CDR3 reads TGTGCCAGCAGTTCCCCGGGACAGGGGTTTTTGTATTCTGGGGCCAACGTCCTGACTTTC. Encoded protein: CASSSPGQGFLYSGANVLTF.